These T cell receptor beta chains were read from a single sample in a study of blood T cells in healthy people across ages. Via MiXCR, TCRdb re-called the 5' RACE reads, giving one row per CDR3 protein. Altogether approximately 1.5 million distinct CDR3 sequences are present, approximately 42% being singletons, with the ten largest covering around 4%. Sequenced: blood. These receptors came from a woman aged 18-29 years in good health. The CDR3 runs from the conserved cysteine through the conserved F or W. Fields, in order: J gene, V gene, clone size, D gene, CDR3 protein, CDR3 DNA. D genes are given only for firm matches. Where a row states a size, it is once, few, many or the class of an expanded clone; other rows omit it.

TRBJ2-1,TRBV24-1,NA,NA,CATSDAGQGDYNEQFF,TGTGCCACCAGTGATGCCGGACAAGGGGACTACAATGAGCAGTTCTTC
TRBJ1-6,TRBV4-2,NA,NA,CASSPDLTYNSPLHF,TGTGCCAGCAGCCCGGACCTAACCTATAATTCACCCCTCCACTTT
TRBJ1-1,TRBV28,NA,NA,CASSFGQGMNTEAFF,TGTGCCAGCAGTTTCGGGCAGGGAATGAACACTGAAGCTTTCTTT
TRBJ2-1,TRBV18,NA,NA,CASSPPRYSYNEQFF,TGTGCCAGCTCACCACCCAGGTATTCCTACAATGAGCAGTTCTTC
TRBJ2-1,TRBV28,NA,TRBD2,CASLSGGAKNEQFF,TGTGCCAGCCTTAGCGGGGGGGCCAAGAATGAGCAGTTCTTC
TRBJ1-2,TRBV29-1,few,TRBD1,CSVEDLRDRTDYGYTF,TGCAGCGTTGAAGATTTAAGGGACAGGACGGACTATGGCTACACCTTC
TRBJ2-3,TRBV27,NA,TRBD1,CASRRQGNEVDTQYF,TGTGCCAGCAGGAGACAGGGGAATGAGGTAGATACGCAGTATTTT
TRBJ1-2,TRBV25-1,few,TRBD1,CASSEIRDRGYGYTF,TGTGCCAGCAGTGAAATCCGGGACAGGGGGTACGGCTACACCTTC
TRBJ2-2,TRBV4-2,NA,NA,CASSGTSYTGELFF,TGTGCCAGCAGCGGGACTTCTTACACCGGGGAGCTGTTTTTT
TRBJ2-1,TRBV27,few,NA,CASISERPYNEQFF,TGTGCCAGCATCAGTGAGCGCCCCTACAATGAGCAGTTCTTC
TRBJ1-2,TRBV7-9,NA,NA,CASSYPEGGGYTF,TGTGCCAGCAGCTACCCGGAGGGCGGTGGCTACACCTTC
TRBJ2-3,TRBV12-3/TRBV12-4,few,TRBD2,CASSWRRGTDTQYF,TGTGCCAGCAGTTGGCGGCGGGGGACAGATACGCAGTATTTT
TRBJ1-5,TRBV6-5,NA,NA,CASSYDTYQPQHF,TGTGCCAGCAGTTACGATACGTATCAGCCCCAGCATTTT
TRBJ2-1,TRBV29-1,NA,NA,CSAGRSSSSYNEQFF,TGCAGCGCGGGGAGGTCCAGTAGCTCCTACAATGAGCAGTTCTTC
TRBJ1-4,TRBV29-1,few,NA,CSARFRGPEKLFF,TGCAGCGCACGGTTCAGGGGACCTGAAAAACTGTTTTTT
TRBJ2-7,TRBV20-1,NA,NA,CSARDHGISSYEQYF,TGCAGTGCTAGAGATCACGGGATTAGCTCCTACGAGCAGTACTTC
TRBJ1-2,TRBV7-9,NA,NA,CASSLVSHGYTF,TGTGCCAGCAGCTTAGTGTCCCACGGCTACACCTTC
TRBJ2-5,TRBV20-1,NA,NA,CSARTPGHEQYF,TGCAGTGCTAGGACTCCCGGGCATGAGCAGTACTTC
TRBJ2-1,TRBV27,NA,TRBD1,CASSPGTGDWYYNEQFF,TGTGCCAGCAGTCCCGGGACAGGGGACTGGTACTATAATGAGCAGTTCTTC
TRBJ2-1,TRBV10-3,few,TRBD2,CAIGGVRGTDYGNEQFF,TGTGCCATCGGGGGGGTGCGGGGGACGGACTACGGCAATGAGCAGTTCTTC
TRBJ2-3,TRBV7-2,few,NA,CASASGPDTQYF,TGTGCCAGCGCAAGCGGACCAGATACGCAGTATTTT
TRBJ2-1,TRBV6-1,NA,NA,CTSSRRSGSGDEQFF,TGTACCAGCAGTAGACGTAGCGGTTCGGGGGATGAGCAGTTCTTC
TRBJ2-6,TRBV4-1,NA,NA,CASSQETGRYSGANVLTF,TGCGCCAGCAGCCAAGAAACCGGACGTTACTCTGGGGCCAACGTCCTGACTTTC
TRBJ1-2,TRBV13,few,TRBD1,CASSSRTGVIGYTF,TGTGCCAGCAGCTCCAGGACAGGGGTAATCGGCTACACCTTC
TRBJ1-1,TRBV30,NA,NA,CAWSATPNTEAFF,TGTGCCTGGAGTGCGACCCCAAACACTGAAGCTTTCTTT